The text below deals with one TCR beta chain. These data belong to a study of OX40 agonist ivuxolimab in advanced cancers. Study background: Patients received intravenous ivuxolimab every 2 weeks at 0.01 to 10 mg/kg.

The data were produced by immunoSEQ multiplex PCR, yet TCRdb's version contains in-frame clones alone and is incomplete. The table records tens of thousands of clones, just over 90% of them present only once. Trimming shortened V by 8 bases and J by 5 bases, and 21 bases separated the two germline ends. The CDR3 length is 15 residues. Looked up from germline, CDR1 is SNHLY and CDR2 is FYNNEI. This rearrangement joins TRBV2 to TRBJ2-5; D is perhaps TRBD2 (7 bases). The source was CD4+ or CD8+ T cells sorted from blood, collected in a trial of the OX40 agonist ivuxolimab. The clonotype comes from an adult with an advanced solid tumor such as melanoma, head and neck, liver or kidney cancer. CDR3 nucleotide sequence: TGTGCCAGCCGGTATGGGAGGGGGTCACGGGAGACCCAGTACTTC. This encodes CASRYGRGSRETQYF.